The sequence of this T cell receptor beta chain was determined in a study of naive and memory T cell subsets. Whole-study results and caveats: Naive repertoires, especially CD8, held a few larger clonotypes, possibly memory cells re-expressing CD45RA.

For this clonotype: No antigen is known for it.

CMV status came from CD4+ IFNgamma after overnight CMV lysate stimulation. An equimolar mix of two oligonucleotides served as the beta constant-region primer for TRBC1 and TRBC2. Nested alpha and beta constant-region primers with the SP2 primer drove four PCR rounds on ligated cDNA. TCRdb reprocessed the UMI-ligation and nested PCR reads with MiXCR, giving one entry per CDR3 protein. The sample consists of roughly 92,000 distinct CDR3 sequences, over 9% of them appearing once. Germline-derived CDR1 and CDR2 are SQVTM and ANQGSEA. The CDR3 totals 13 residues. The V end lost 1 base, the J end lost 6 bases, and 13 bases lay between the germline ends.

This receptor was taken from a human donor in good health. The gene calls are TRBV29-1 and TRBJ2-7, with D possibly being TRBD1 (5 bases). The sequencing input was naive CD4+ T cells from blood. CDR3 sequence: CSVEGTVQGEQYF. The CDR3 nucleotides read TGCAGCGTTGAAGGCACAGTCCAGGGCGAGCAGTACTTC.